This T cell receptor beta chain originates from a study of shared clonotypes between healthy human individuals. The wider study: In total, the donors were a couple of women and a few men aged 18 to 49. Broader study findings: Generation probabilities of non-shared clonotypes were lower (relative to those shared by all four donors). Rarefaction curves obtained for sorted subsets showed sequencing incomplete despite large depth.

A deep-level run was used for the assay. Clones were read by immunoSEQ multiplex PCR, and TCRdb kept only the in-frame ones, dropping some. In the table there are fewer than 3 million clones, roughly 90% of which are singletons. Points on this clone: Its target is unknown.

This receptor was taken from a man aged 18 to 35 in good health. Some clones in this sample may be carry-over from other donors' samples. The sequencing input was naive CD4+ T cells from PBMCs. Described subset: CD45RA+ positively selected.

This CDR3 reads CASSPSKGGHNEQFF. Written as DNA, the CDR3 is TGTGCCAGCTCACCTTCTAAGGGGGGCCACAATGAGCAGTTCTTC. The rearrangement uses TRBV18 and TRBJ2-1; possibly TRBD1 or TRBD2 for D (6 bases each). The germline gives CDR1 KGHSH, CDR2 LQKENI. Trimming took off 3 bases at V and 5 bases at J, with 14 bases between the two ends. The CDR3 has 15 residues.